A selection of T cell receptor beta chains follows, all from one sample in a study of shared clonotypes between healthy human individuals. Assay: immunoSEQ multiplex PCR; the TCRdb copy retains only in-frame clones and omits some. The profile covers more than 1 million clones, with 75% to 80% appearing a single time and roughly 0.56% taken by the ten largest. Sequenced material: memory CD4+ T cells from PBMCs. These TCRs come from a man in his late teens or twenties in good health. Some clones in this sample may be carry-over from other donors' samples. The CDR3 runs from the conserved cysteine through the conserved F or W. D genes are given only for firm matches. Clone size is given for some rows only: seen once, a few or many times, or a class if the clone is expanded.

d_call	j_call	clone_size	v_call	cdr3_nt	cdr3_aa
TRBD1	TRBJ1-5	.	TRBV29-1	TGCAGCGTAGGGACAGGGAGCAATCAGCCCCAGCATTTT	CSVGTGSNQPQHF
.	TRBJ2-7	.	TRBV7-9	TGTGCCAGCAGCTTAGGTCCGGGTAGCTCCTACGAGCAGTACTTC	CASSLGPGSSYEQYF
.	TRBJ2-5	.	TRBV11-2	TGTGCCAGCAGAGGGGGAGCGGGGCAAGAGACCCAGTACTTC	CASRGGAGQETQYF
TRBD2	TRBJ2-1	.	TRBV5-1	TGCGCCAGCAGCCCCACTAGCGGGAGCTACAATGAGCAGTTCTTC	CASSPTSGSYNEQFF
.	TRBJ2-7	once	TRBV6-1	TGTGCCAGCAGTGAAGCAGGGACCTTCTACGAGCAGTACTTC	CASSEAGTFYEQYF
.	TRBJ1-1	.	TRBV6-5	TGTGCCAGCAGTGCATTGAACACTGAAGCTTTCTTT	CASSALNTEAFF
.	TRBJ2-3	.	TRBV5-1	TGCGCCAGCAGCTTGGTTGGCTATTCGAGCACAGATACGCAGTATTTT	CASSLVGYSSTDTQYF
TRBD2	TRBJ2-5	.	TRBV18	TGTGCCAGCTCACCACCGCCGGGACTAGCGGGAGGAGAGACCCAGTACTTC	CASSPPPGLAGGETQYF
TRBD1	TRBJ2-2	.	TRBV25-1	TGTGCCAGCAGTGCCTCCTGGACAGGTGGGGCCACCGGGGAGCTGTTTTTT	CASSASWTGGATGELFF
.	TRBJ1-5	.	TRBV11-2	TGTGCCAGCAGCTTAGCAATCGGGGCCAATCAGCCCCAGCATTTT	CASSLAIGANQPQHF
TRBD2	TRBJ2-5	.	TRBV14	TGTGCCAGCAGCCTGCTCTTCGCGGGAGGGGCGGAGACCCAGTACTTC	CASSLLFAGGAETQYF
.	TRBJ2-7	.	TRBV2	TGTGCCAGCAGTGAAAGCCAACTCGAGACCTACGAGCAGTACTTC	CASSESQLETYEQYF
.	TRBJ2-5	.	TRBV30	TGTGCCTGGAGTGTACTGAACAGACCCCAAGAGACCCAGTACTTC	CAWSVLNRPQETQYF
TRBD2	TRBJ2-3	.	TRBV28	TGTGCCAGCAGTCTGATTAGCGGGAGTGGGACAGATACGCAGTATTTT	CASSLISGSGTDTQYF
TRBD1	TRBJ1-2	.	TRBV14	TGTGCCAGCAGCCGCAAAGCCGGGACAGGGGGCTATGGCTACACCTTC	CASSRKAGTGGYGYTF
.	TRBJ2-7	few	TRBV7-9	TGTGCCAGCAGCTTATTACAGGGCGGAATTTTTGCGCAGTACTTC	CASSLLQGGIFAQYF
.	TRBJ2-7	.	TRBV9	TGTGCCAGCAGCCCACAGACTAGCTACGAGCAGTACTTC	CASSPQTSYEQYF
TRBD2	TRBJ2-5	.	TRBV29-1	TGCAGCGTTTTGGCTAGCGGGAGAGAGACCCAGTACTTC	CSVLASGRETQYF
.	TRBJ1-1	.	TRBV29-1	TGCAGCGTTGAAGGCGAGCCGACCTTGAACACTGAAGCTTTCTTT	CSVEGEPTLNTEAFF
.	TRBJ1-2	.	TRBV9	TGTGCCAGCAGCGAGGCGGGGCGGCTGGTGGGTGGCTACACCTTC	CASSEAGRLVGGYTF
.	TRBJ1-3	.	TRBV10-2	TGCGCCAGCAGTTCGACGGGAAGCTCTGGAAACACCATATATTTT	CASSSTGSSGNTIYF
TRBD1	TRBJ2-1	.	TRBV11-2	TGTGCCAGCAGCTACACAGGGGGCAGTGAGCAGTTCTTC	CASSYTGGSEQFF
.	TRBJ1-3	.	TRBV27	TGTGCCAGCCTGTATAGAACCTACTCTGGAAACACCATATATTTT	CASLYRTYSGNTIYF
.	TRBJ1-2	.	TRBV2	TGTGCCAGCACTAATGCACCGGGGAGTGGCTACACCTTC	CASTNAPGSGYTF
.	TRBJ1-5	.	TRBV27	TGTGCCAGCAGTCGAAATGGGGATAGCAATCAGCCCCAGCATTTT	CASSRNGDSNQPQHF
.	TRBJ2-7	.	TRBV28	TGTGCCAGCAGGGGTACGACTCGAGGCTCCTACGAGCAGTACTTC	CASRGTTRGSYEQYF
.	TRBJ2-3	.	TRBV29-1	TGCAGCGTTGAAGATTTAGGACAGTCCCGCACAGATACGCAGTATTTT	CSVEDLGQSRTDTQYF
.	TRBJ1-5	.	TRBV7-2	TGTGCCAGCAGCTTAGCGGGGGAACAGCCCCAGCATTTT	CASSLAGEQPQHF
.	TRBJ1-4	once	TRBV2	TGTGCCACCGGGGCGTCGGGGGATAATGAAAAACTGTTTTTT	CATGASGDNEKLFF
.	TRBJ1-2	.	TRBV19	TGTGCCAGTAGTATAGATTCGGCAGGGGACTATGGCTACACCTTC	CASSIDSAGDYGYTF
.	TRBJ2-7	.	TRBV5-1	TGCGCCAGCAATGGCCAAAGCAACGAGCAGTACTTC	CASNGQSNEQYF
.	TRBJ2-1	few	TRBV7-9	TGTGCCAGCAGCTCGGGAACAGGGAACTACAATGAGCAGTTCTTC	CASSSGTGNYNEQFF
.	TRBJ2-4	.	TRBV28	TGTGCCAGCAGTTTGTCCGGGGTTCTAGCCAAAAACATTCAGTACTTC	CASSLSGVLAKNIQYF
TRBD1	TRBJ2-7	.	TRBV5-6	TGTGCCAGCAGCTTGAGGGGGCCCTACGAGCAGTACTTC	CASSLRGPYEQYF
.	TRBJ1-6	.	TRBV30	TGTGCCTGGAGGTGGAGCTCCTATAATTCACCCCTCCACTTT	CAWRWSSYNSPLHF
TRBD1	TRBJ1-1	.	TRBV7-2	TGTGCCAGCAGCTACGGGACAGCGAACACTGAAGCTTTCTTT	CASSYGTANTEAFF
TRBD1	TRBJ2-1	.	TRBV7-8	TGTGCCAGCATCCCGAGACAGGGCCTACAAAGCTCCTACAATGAGCAGTTCTTC	CASIPRQGLQSSYNEQFF
TRBD2	TRBJ2-1	.	TRBV29-1	TGCAGCGTTCTACAGGGAGGAGCGGGGGTTAGGAATGAGCAGTTCTTC	CSVLQGGAGVRNEQFF
TRBD1	TRBJ1-1	.	TRBV5-1	TGCGCCAGCAGCTTGGACAGGGGGCAAATCAGGAACACTGAAGCTTTCTTT	CASSLDRGQIRNTEAFF
.	TRBJ2-3	.	TRBV4-3	TGCGCCAGCAGCCAAGTAGATAGGGGGACAGATACGCAGTATTTT	CASSQVDRGTDTQYF
TRBD1	TRBJ1-2	.	TRBV28	TGTGCCAGCAGTAAGGACAGGGTGAACTATGGCTACACCTTC	CASSKDRVNYGYTF
TRBD2	TRBJ2-2	.	TRBV5-1	TGCGCCAGCAGTGCCGGGAGGGCCTCTAGCACCGGGGAGCTGTTTTTT	CASSAGRASSTGELFF
.	TRBJ1-1	.	TRBV11-2	TGTGCCAGCAACTCCAAAGGACGGCGAAATGTGAGGAACACTGAAGCTTTCTTT	CASNSKGRRNVRNTEAFF
.	TRBJ2-3	.	TRBV5-1	TGCGCCGGTTCCCCAGACAGCCCTCGGGATACGCAGTATTTT	CAGSPDSPRDTQYF
TRBD2	TRBJ2-1	once	TRBV5-6	TGTGCCAGCAGCAGGGGGACTAGTGTTTCTGAGCAGTTCTTC	CASSRGTSVSEQFF
TRBD1	TRBJ2-2	.	TRBV5-1	TGCGCCAGCAGCCCCGGACAGGGGAACACCGGGGAGCTGTTTTTT	CASSPGQGNTGELFF
TRBD1	TRBJ1-5	.	TRBV10-3	TGTGCCATCAGTGGACAGGGAGGTGTGCAGCCCCAGCATTTT	CAISGQGGVQPQHF
TRBD2	TRBJ2-1	.	TRBV18	TGTGCCAGCTCACCACGTTTGGGGACTAGCGCATCTAATGAGCAGTTCTTC	CASSPRLGTSASNEQFF
TRBD2	TRBJ2-4	.	TRBV15	TGTGCCACCAGCAGAGGAAGGCGGGAGTTAAACATTCAGTACTTC	CATSRGRRELNIQYF
.	TRBJ2-1	.	TRBV5-1	TGCGCCAGCAGCTTAACCGGGACACCCAATGAGCAGTTCTTC	CASSLTGTPNEQFF
.	TRBJ1-3	.	TRBV5-1	TGCGCCAGCAGCTTGGAATTCGGGCGACGCTCTGGAAACACCATATATTTT	CASSLEFGRRSGNTIYF